These 6 T cell receptor beta chains were sequenced from one sample in a study of blood T cell repertoires in COVID-19. Only in-frame clones appear in the TCRdb table, and some are missing; sequencing was by immunoSEQ multiplex PCR. The table includes about 180,000 clones, under 85% detected once. Sequenced: peripheral blood. These receptors were collected from a woman aged 70-85 years with COVID-19, enrolled during active disease.

The chain links TRBV6-1 to TRBJ1-6; perhaps TRBD1 as D (5 bases). Trimming took 2 bases from V and 3 from J, leaving 8 bases between them. The germline V gene has CDR1 MNHNS and CDR2 SASEGT. The CDR3 has 15 amino acids. CDR3 in DNA: TGTGCCAGCAGTGAAAATCAGGGCTATAATTCACCCCTCCACTTT. Protein: CASSENQGYNSPLHF.

The J gene is TRBJ1-3, the V gene TRBV3-1 (or the pseudogene TRBV3-2), with D tentatively TRBD1 (6 bases). This CDR3 region has 15 residues. Germline lookup yields CDR1 LGHDT and CDR2 YNNKEL (reference sequence). Trimming cost V 1 base and J 0 bases, with 7 bases left between them. As DNA, the CDR3 is TGTGCCAGCAGCCAAGGGACAGTCTCTGGAAACACCATATATTTT. Its translation: CASSQGTVSGNTIYF.

This chain joins TRBV28 and TRBJ1-5; D might be TRBD1 (6 bases). Trimming took off 7 bases at V and 7 bases at J, with 14 bases between the two ends. Looked up from germline, CDR1 is MDHEN and CDR2 is SYDVKM. The CDR3 totals 13 residues. CDR3 nucleotides: TGTGCCAGCATACAGGGAACGGGCCAGCCCCAGCATTTT. It is translated as CASIQGTGQPQHF. Variable domain in full (rest from reference TRBV28 and TRBJ1-5): DVKVTQSSRYLVKRTGEKVFLECVQDMDHENMFWYRQDPGLGLRLIYFSYDVKMKEKGDIPEGYSVSREKKERFSLILESASTNQTSMYLCASIQGTGQPQHFGDGTRLSIL.

This chain uses TRBV7-9 with TRBJ2-7; 9 nucleotides agree with TRBD1. CDR3 length: 14 residues. Germline V gene sequence: CDR1 SEHNR, CDR2 FQNEAQ (reference sequence). The ends lost 4 bases at V and 6 bases at J; junction bases unmatched: 7. The CDR3 region has the DNA TGTGCCAGCAGCTGGGGACAGGGAAAAGTCGAGCAGTACTTC. Its protein is CASSWGQGKVEQYF.

The chain recombines TRBV5-5 with TRBJ2-3; possible D gene TRBD1, 5 bases. There are 14 residues in the CDR3. Germline-derived CDR1 and CDR2 are SGHKS and YYEKEE (reference sequence). The V end lost 1 base, the J end lost 3 bases, and 9 bases lay between the germline ends. For the CDR3, the DNA is TGTGCCAGCAGCTTGACACAGGTAACAGATACGCAGTATTTT. This codes for CASSLTQVTDTQYF. The full variable domain, with the rest looked up from reference TRBV5-5 and TRBJ2-3, is DAGVTQSPTHLIKTRGQQVTLRCSPISGHKSVSWYQQVLGQGPQFIFQYYEKEERGRGNFPDRFSARQFPNYSSELNVNALLLGDSALYLCASSLTQVTDTQYFGPGTRLTVL.

The chain joins TRBV7-2 to TRBJ2-2; 9 bases align to TRBD1. CDR1 is SGHTA, CDR2 FQGNSA, per germline. This CDR3 is built from 15 residues. V was pared by 6 bases and J by 5 bases, with 7 bases of the junction left unmatched. Here the CDR3 reads CASSTTGGPTGELFF. The CDR3 DNA reads TGTGCCAGCAGTACCACAGGGGGCCCAACCGGGGAGCTGTTTTTT.